Listed here are 5 T cell receptor beta chains from one sample, sequenced in a study of PD-L1 blockade in urothelial cancer. Assay: immunoSEQ multiplex PCR; the TCRdb copy retains only in-frame clones and omits some. Among under 120,000 clones listed, over 75% were seen once. The sample consisted of PBMCs, taken around atezolizumab (anti-PD-L1) treatment. The receptor source for this set is a man in his forties or fifties with urothelial cancer.

The rearrangement uses TRBV6-5 and TRBJ2-5; D is undetermined. This CDR3 has 13 residues. Deletions cut 2 bases from V and 4 bases from J, with 8 bases between. Germline values: CDR1 MNHEY, CDR2 SVGAGI. DNA for the CDR3: TGTGCCAGCAGTTACCCGCCGGGAGAGACCCAGTACTTC. It specifies CASSYPPGETQYF.

The chain combines TRBV9 with TRBJ2-6; 7 bases fit TRBD1. The CDR3 runs 15 residues. Losses at the gene ends were 3 bases for V and 3 bases for J; bases not matched to a gene: 3. Per the germline V gene, CDR1 is SGDLS and CDR2 is YYNGEE. The CDR3, as DNA: TGTGCCAGCAGCGAGCAGGGGGTTGGGGCCAACGTCCTGACTTTC. It yields the protein CASSEQGVGANVLTF.

J is TRBJ1-1 and V is TRBV7-3, with D uncertain. Germline loops: CDR1 SGHTA, CDR2 FQGTGA. CDR3 length: 13 residues. V was pared by 3 bases and J by 3 bases, with 8 bases between. The CDR3 is CASSFSDYTEAFF. The CDR3 DNA follows: TGTGCCAGCAGCTTCAGCGATTACACTGAAGCTTTCTTT.

The J gene is TRBJ1-2, the V gene TRBV7-2; the D is unclear. The CDR3 is made up of 14 amino acids. Germline CDR1 reads SGHTA; CDR2 reads FQGNSA. Trimming took 5 bases from V and 5 from J, leaving 15 bases between them. The CDR3 region has the DNA TGTGCCAGCAGCCCCGGCGGCGTTTTTTATGGCTACACCTTC. The encoded protein is CASSPGGVFYGYTF.

This clone has a single count. The chain joins TRBV29-1 to TRBJ1-5, with D possibly TRBD1 on 6 matching bases. This CDR3 is 13 amino acids long. Trimming left V 6 bases short and J 7 bases short, with 16 bases between. Germline V gene lookup returns CDR1 SQVTM and CDR2 ANQGSEA. The CDR3 loop reads CSVGGGAWQPQHF. The CDR3 bases are TGCAGCGTGGGCGGGGGCGCATGGCAGCCCCAGCATTTT. Filled out from reference TRBV29-1 and TRBJ1-5, the complete variable domain reads SAVISQKPSRDICQRGTSLTIQCQVDSQVTMMFWYRQQPGQSLTLIATANQGSEATYESGFVIDKFPISRPNLTFSTLTVSNMSPEDSSIYLCSVGGGAWQPQHFGDGTRLSIL.